A selection of T cell receptor beta chains follows, all from one sample in a study of blood T cell repertoires in COVID-19. The protocol was immunoSEQ multiplex PCR, while the TCRdb copy is restricted to in-frame clones and leaves out a portion. The table shows over 200,000 clones, with around 84% occurring only once. Sequences were obtained from PBMCs or T cells enriched from blood (not recorded which). These receptors all come from a woman aged 35 to 49 who had recovered from COVID-19. Each CDR3 is given with its conserved first and last residue. Fields, in order: J gene, clone size, V gene, D gene, CDR3 DNA, CDR3 protein. The D gene is left open where the match is weak. Not every row has a clone size; where given, it reads once, few, many or a size class.

>TRBJ2-1|-|TRBV5-1|-
TGCGCCAGCAGCTTGGCAGAACTAGGGAATGAGCAGTTCTTC
CASSLAELGNEQFF
>TRBJ1-1|-|TRBV5-8|TRBD1
TGTGCCAGCAGCTTGGGACAGGGGTACACTGAAGCTTTCTTT
CASSLGQGYTEAFF
>TRBJ2-1|-|TRBV9|TRBD2
TGTGCCAGCAGCGTAGTGAGCGGGAGGGGATACAATGAGCAGTTCTTC
CASSVVSGRGYNEQFF
>TRBJ1-5|once|TRBV7-3|-
TGTGCCAGCAACCGCGAGAGTCAGCCCCAGCATTTT
CASNRESQPQHF
>TRBJ2-2|-|TRBV18|-
TGTGCCAGCTCACCAACTCCGACTCCGTCCGGGGAGCTGTTTTTT
CASSPTPTPSGELFF
>TRBJ1-3|-|TRBV5-8|TRBD1
TGTGCCAGCAGCCTGGGACAGAGCTCTGGAAACACCATATATTTT
CASSLGQSSGNTIYF
>TRBJ2-2|few|TRBV7-3|TRBD2
TGTGCCAGCAGCTTATTGGCGGGAGCGACCGGGGAGCTGTTTTTT
CASSLLAGATGELFF
>TRBJ2-5|-|TRBV19|TRBD2
TGTGCCAGCCGGTGGACTAGCGCCGAAGAGACCCAGTACTTC
CASRWTSAEETQYF
>TRBJ1-2|-|TRBV19|TRBD1
TGTGCCAGTATTCCGGGACAGGGGGCTGTTGGCTACACCTTC
CASIPGQGAVGYTF
>TRBJ2-7|-|TRBV21-1|-
TGTGCCAGCAGCAAAAGGGAGGGACAGGCCCCCTACGAGCAGTACTTC
CASSKREGQAPYEQYF
>TRBJ1-2|-|TRBV11-2|-
TGTGCCAGCAGCCGGGAGGGGAGGCTATCCTATGGCTACACCTTC
CASSREGRLSYGYTF
>TRBJ1-4|-|TRBV2|-
TGTGCCAGCAGTGTAAGTCGGGAACAAGAAAAACTGTTTTTT
CASSVSREQEKLFF
>TRBJ2-3|-|TRBV12-5|TRBD2
TGTGCTAGTGGTTTGACAGGACTAGCGGATGATACGCAGTATTTT
CASGLTGLADDTQYF
>TRBJ2-1|once|TRBV6-6|-
TGTGCCAGCACCTGGACTAACAACAATGAGCAGTTCTTC
CASTWTNNNEQFF
>TRBJ2-1|-|TRBV7-9|-
TGTGCCAGCAGCTTAGCGGGAGGAAGTTTGCAGTTCTTC
CASSLAGGSLQFF
>TRBJ2-2|-|TRBV19|TRBD2
TGTGCCAGTAGCCCCTTACTAGCGGGAGGGTCATCAGGGGAGCTGTTTTTT
CASSPLLAGGSSGELFF
>TRBJ2-2|-|TRBV20-1|-
TGCAGTGCCCCAGCGACCGGGGAGCTGTTTTTT
CSAPATGELFF
>TRBJ1-4|-|TRBV6-5|TRBD1
TGTGCCAGCAGTTGGGGACAGGGAGGGGAAAAACTGTTTTTT
CASSWGQGGEKLFF
>TRBJ2-3|-|TRBV7-2|TRBD2
TGTGCCAGCAGCTCAGCCGGGACTGGCGGGGGATCCACAGATACGCAGTATTTT
CASSSAGTGGGSTDTQYF
>TRBJ2-1|-|TRBV11-2|TRBD2
TGTGCCAGCAGCTTAGAATTAGCGGGGTCCTCCTACAATGAGCAGTTCTTC
CASSLELAGSSYNEQFF
>TRBJ2-7|-|TRBV5-1|TRBD2
TGCGCCAGCAAAGACGCAGGACTAGCTCACAACGAGCAGTACTTC
CASKDAGLAHNEQYF
>TRBJ2-1|-|TRBV11-3|TRBD2
TGTGCCAGCAGCCCCTCTAGCGGGAGCTCCTACAATGAGCAGTTCTTC
CASSPSSGSSYNEQFF
>TRBJ2-1|-|TRBV10-1|TRBD2
TGCGCCAGCAGTTATAGCGGGAGAAATGAGCAGTTCTTC
CASSYSGRNEQFF
>TRBJ1-4|-|TRBV2|-
TGTGCCAGCAGTGGAGAAAGACATATTGAAAAACTGTTTTTT
CASSGERHIEKLFF
>TRBJ1-6|few|TRBV2|-
TGTGCCAGCAGTGTAACGGGGAATAATTCACCCCTCCACTTT
CASSVTGNNSPLHF
>TRBJ1-1|-|TRBV4-1|-
TGCGCCAGCAGCCAAGGAGCTCAGGCCGGGAACACTGAAGCTTTCTTT
CASSQGAQAGNTEAFF
>TRBJ1-5|-|TRBV2|-
TGTGCCAGCAGTGGTCAGAGGGGGAATCAGCCCCAGCATTTT
CASSGQRGNQPQHF
>TRBJ2-3|-|TRBV29-1|TRBD1
TGCAGCGTTGAAGGACAGGGATTCACAGATACGCAGTATTTT
CSVEGQGFTDTQYF
>TRBJ2-5|-|TRBV2|TRBD2
TGTGCCAGCAGTGGGTCTAGCGGGGTTGGGGAGACCCAGTACTTC
CASSGSSGVGETQYF
>TRBJ2-5|-|TRBV7-9|TRBD2
TGTGCCAGCAGCTCTTACGGCTGGCGTGCGGGAGGGCCAGAAGAGACCCAGTACTTC
CASSSYGWRAGGPEETQYF
>TRBJ1-5|many|TRBV29-1|-
TGCAGCGTTGGAGGCTCGGGCAATCAGCCCCAGCATTTT
CSVGGSGNQPQHF
>TRBJ2-7|-|TRBV30|-
TGTGCCTGGAGTGTACAGTTAGGCGGGAAGAGCTACGAGCAGTACTTC
CAWSVQLGGKSYEQYF
>TRBJ2-7|-|TRBV7-2|TRBD1
TGTGCCAGCAGCACGGGGACAGGGGGCTCCTACGAGCAGTACTTC
CASSTGTGGSYEQYF
>TRBJ1-6|-|TRBV14|-
TGTGCCAGCAGCCAAGGGGGTCAGGGGAATTCACCCCTCCACTTT
CASSQGGQGNSPLHF
>TRBJ2-1|-|TRBV24-1|TRBD2
TGTGCCACCAGTGGGGGTAGCGGGGCCGAGCAGTTCTTC
CATSGGSGAEQFF
>TRBJ1-2|once|TRBV11-3|-
TGTGCCAGCAGCTCCGACAGCACTCGTGCGAACTATGGCTACACCTTC
CASSSDSTRANYGYTF
>TRBJ2-2|-|TRBV5-4|TRBD2
TGTGCCAGCACCCTCCCCGGCGCTAGCGGGAACACCGGGGAGCTGTTTTTT
CASTLPGASGNTGELFF
>TRBJ1-1|-|TRBV7-9|TRBD1
TGTGCCAGCAGCACTCAGTTTTTCGGGCAGGGGGGCACTGAAGCTTTCTTT
CASSTQFFGQGGTEAFF
>TRBJ2-1|-|TRBV7-2|TRBD2
TGTGCCAGCAGCCCGCGGCCTAGCGGAATATACAATGAGCAGTTCTTC
CASSPRPSGIYNEQFF
>TRBJ1-2|-|TRBV5-5|-
TGTGCCAGCAGCCCCCGGGACTTATGGGGCTACACCTTC
CASSPRDLWGYTF
>TRBJ2-3|once|TRBV9|-
TGTGCCAGCAGCCCGGGAGATACGCAGTATTTT
CASSPGDTQYF
>TRBJ1-5|-|TRBV30|TRBD1
TGTGCCTGGAGTGCGGGACAGGATGGGAATCAGCCCCAGCATTTT
CAWSAGQDGNQPQHF
>TRBJ1-5|once|TRBV7-6|-
TGTGCCAGCAGCTTAGACCATAGCCAGCCCCAGCATTTT
CASSLDHSQPQHF
>TRBJ1-3|-|TRBV7-2|TRBD1
TGTGCCAGCAGCGGTCTAGCCGGACAGGGTGAGAACACCATATATTTT
CASSGLAGQGENTIYF
>TRBJ1-1|-|TRBV9|-
TGTGCCAGCAGCGTAGGTTCAGGGGCACTCGCTGAAGCTTTCTTT
CASSVGSGALAEAFF
>TRBJ1-4|-|TRBV9|-
TGTGCCAGCAGCGACGGGACATACGCAACTAATGAAAAACTGTTTTTT
CASSDGTYATNEKLFF
>TRBJ2-7|-|TRBV28|TRBD2
TGTGCCAGCAGTTTATACGGGAGGGCTCAGAACGAGCAGTACTTC
CASSLYGRAQNEQYF
>TRBJ2-1|few|TRBV10-3|TRBD2
TGTGCCATCAGTCGGACTAGCCTCCTTTCCGAGCAGTTCTTC
CAISRTSLLSEQFF
>TRBJ2-2|-|TRBV9|-
TGTGCCAGCAGCGTATATGAGCGGTACACCGGGGAGCTGTTTTTT
CASSVYERYTGELFF